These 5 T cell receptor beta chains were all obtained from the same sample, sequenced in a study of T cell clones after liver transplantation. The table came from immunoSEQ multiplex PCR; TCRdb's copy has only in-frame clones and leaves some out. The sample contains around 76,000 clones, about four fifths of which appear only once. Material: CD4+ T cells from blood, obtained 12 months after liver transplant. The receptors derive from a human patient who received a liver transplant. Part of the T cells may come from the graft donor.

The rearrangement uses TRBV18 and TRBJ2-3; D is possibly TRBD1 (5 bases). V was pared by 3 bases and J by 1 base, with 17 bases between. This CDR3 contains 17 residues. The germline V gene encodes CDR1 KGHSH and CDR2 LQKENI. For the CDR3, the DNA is TGTGCCAGCTCACCGTACAGGAATTCCGAAGGCACAGATACGCAGTATTTT. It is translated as CASSPYRNSEGTDTQYF. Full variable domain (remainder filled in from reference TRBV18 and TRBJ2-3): NAGVMQNPRHLVRRRGQEARLRCSPMKGHSHVYWYRQLPEEGLKFMVYLQKENIIDESGMPKERFSAEFPKEGPSILRIQQVVRGDSAAYFCASSPYRNSEGTDTQYFGPGTRLTVL.

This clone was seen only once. The CDR3 coding sequence is TGTGCCAGCAGCTTTATGGGACAAACGCAGGCCCAGCATTTT. Translating gives CASSFMGQTQAQHF. The chain joins TRBV5-4 to TRBJ1-5, with a possible D match to TRBD1 (6 bases). This CDR3 has 14 amino acids. V was trimmed by 2 bases and J by 11 bases, leaving 17 bases between them. Germline-derived CDR1 and CDR2 are SGHNT and YYREEE (reference sequence).

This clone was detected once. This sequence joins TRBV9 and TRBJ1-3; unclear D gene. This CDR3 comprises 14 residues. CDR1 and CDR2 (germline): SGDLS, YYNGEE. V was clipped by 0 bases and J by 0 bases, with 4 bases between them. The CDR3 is CASSVATSGNTIYF. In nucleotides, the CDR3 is TGTGCCAGCAGCGTAGCCACCTCTGGAAACACCATATATTTT.

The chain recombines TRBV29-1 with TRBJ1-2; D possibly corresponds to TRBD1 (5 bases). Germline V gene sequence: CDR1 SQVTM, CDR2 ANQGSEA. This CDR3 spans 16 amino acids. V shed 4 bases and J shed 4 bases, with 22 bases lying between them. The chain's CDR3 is CSVVMGREVYPYGYTF. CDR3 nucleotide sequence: TGCAGCGTTGTAATGGGCAGGGAAGTGTACCCCTATGGCTACACCTTC. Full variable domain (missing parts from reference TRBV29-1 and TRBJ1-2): SAVISQKPSRDICQRGTSLTIQCQVDSQVTMMFWYRQQPGQSLTLIATANQGSEATYESGFVIDKFPISRPNLTFSTLTVSNMSPEDSSIYLCSVVMGREVYPYGYTFGSGTRLTVV.

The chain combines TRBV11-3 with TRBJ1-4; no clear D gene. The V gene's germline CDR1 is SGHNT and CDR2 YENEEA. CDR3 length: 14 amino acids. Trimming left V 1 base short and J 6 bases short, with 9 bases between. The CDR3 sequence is CASSLVRYDEKLFF. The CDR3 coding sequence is TGTGCCAGCAGCTTAGTACGGTACGATGAAAAACTGTTTTTT. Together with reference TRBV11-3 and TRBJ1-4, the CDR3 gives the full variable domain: EAGVVQSPRYKIIEKKQPVAFWCNPISGHNTLYWYLQNLGQGPELLIRYENEEAVDDSQLPKDRFSAERLKGVDSTLKIQPAELGDSAVYLCASSLVRYDEKLFFGSGTQLSVL.